This record covers a single TCR beta chain. Its antigen is still unknown. No much larger clonotype is one base removed from it; base qualities were not supplied. These data are taken from a study of T cells in localized non-small cell lung cancer (dated by TCRdb to the early 2020s). A note on the overall study: The study analyzed T cell repertoires of roughly 220 early-stage NSCLC patients, comparing tumors and uninvolved tumor-adjacent lungs. The cohort consisted of roughly 240 treatment-naive NSCLC patients whose localized lung tumors had been resected. Of the NSCLC patients, 120 to 150 were male and some 97 were female, and the mean age was approximately 66 years.

The CDR3 holds 14 amino acids from the cysteine to the phenylalanine. Only the CDR3 DNA stays, 42 bases, in frame from base 1. In the germline V gene, CDR1 corresponds to SGHVS and CDR2 to FNYEAQ. Between the V and J ends, shortened by 1 base and 3 bases respectively, the junction contains 9 bases. Overall results and qualifications from the work: Because multi-region tumor sequencing was not performed, intratumor heterogeneity could not be ruled out. Because the study design was exploratory, TCR variables were selected using unadjusted p-values without false-discovery rate correction. Longer overall survival was associated with higher blood T cell density, whereas shorter survival was associated with higher adjacent-lung clonality. A median of about 53 of the top 100 tumor clones were detected in paired uninvolved adjacent lung, and about 29 of these tumor clones were also found among the top 100 clones of the paired uninvolved adjacent lung. Uninvolved tumor-adjacent lung showed the highest T cell clonality, higher than tumor, which suggests more focused antigenic responses in the uninvolved tumor-adjacent lung.

The immunoSEQ Assay was used to sequence TCR beta CDR3 regions from DNA. From the authors' description of their analysis: To compute T cell density, TCR beta template counts were normalized to usable DNA, which was estimated by amplifying housekeeping genes. Richness was estimated using the preseqR package, with extrapolation to 400,000 templates for PBMC samples and to 120,000 templates for tissue samples. Clonality was calculated as one minus Pielou's evenness. Differential abundance testing on productive amino-acid clonotypes, with a minimum total count of 5 and an alpha of 0.1, was used to identify tissue-enriched TCRs. Repertoire overlap between compartments was quantified with the Jaccard Index and Morisita Overlap Index. GLIPH grouped TCR beta CDR3s together with public tetramer-defined viral CDR3s, and a viral motif had to include at least three viral sequences and show V-gene enrichment. The table comes from immuneACCESS by way of TCRdb, which keeps in-frame sequences with V and J called. Part of the clones is missing from these tables; in studies checked, under half for an unresolved V gene and the rest for unknown reasons. Clonal size and the V and J genes are those of that table, whereas D and trimming came from the DNA. A total of 60,000 or so clones appear in this sample, roughly 81% of them only once. Clones ranked in the top ten supply approximately 4.7% of the sample.

At diagnosis, peripheral blood, uninvolved tumor-adjacent lung and tumor were collected and were preserved as a mix of fresh-frozen and FFPE material. For TCR repertoire profiling, blood samples were analyzed in the form of peripheral blood mononuclear cells. This TCR was sampled from a man aged 40 to 70 with stage II lung adenocarcinoma. The V gene is TRBV7-6 and the J gene is TRBJ2-5; the D gene identity is not certain. The sequences come from PBMCs, collected before any cancer treatment. The CDR3 protein sequence reads: CASSLDTVKETQYF. DNA sequence: TGTGCCAGCAGCTTAGATACAGTGAAAGAGACCCAGTACTTC.